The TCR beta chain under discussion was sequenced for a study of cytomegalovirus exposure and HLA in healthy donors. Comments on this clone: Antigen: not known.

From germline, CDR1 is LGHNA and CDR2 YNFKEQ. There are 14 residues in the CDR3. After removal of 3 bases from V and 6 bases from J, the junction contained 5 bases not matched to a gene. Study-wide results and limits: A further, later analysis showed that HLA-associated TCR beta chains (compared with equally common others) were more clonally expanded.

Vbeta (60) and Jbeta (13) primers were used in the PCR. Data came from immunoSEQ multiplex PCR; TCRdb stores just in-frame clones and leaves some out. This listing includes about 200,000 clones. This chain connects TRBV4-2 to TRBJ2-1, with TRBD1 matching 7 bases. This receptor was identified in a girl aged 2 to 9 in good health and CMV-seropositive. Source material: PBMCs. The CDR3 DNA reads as TGTGCCAGCAGCCACAGACAGGGACCCAATGAGCAGTTCTTC. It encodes CASSHRQGPNEQFF.